The 15 T cell receptor beta chains given below trace back to one sample, sequenced in a study of blood T cell repertoires in COVID-19. Profiled with immunoSEQ multiplex PCR; TCRdb holds only in-frame clones, not every one. The top ten hold around 25% of the sample, which has some 180,000 clones, approximately 90% seen once. The sequenced sample consisted of PBMCs or T cells enriched from blood (not recorded which). The receptors were gathered from a woman aged 40 to 50 in a cohort exposed to, infected with or recovered from COVID-19 (not recorded which).

This clone appeared a single time. J is TRBJ2-2 and V is TRBV4-3; D unclear. V was cut by 1 base and J by 4 bases, with 10 bases left in between. The V gene's germline CDR1 is LGHNA and CDR2 YSLEER. The CDR3 runs to 15 residues. The CDR3 loop is CASSQVEHTTGELFF. CDR3 bases: TGCGCCAGCAGCCAAGTTGAACACACCACCGGGGAGCTGTTTTTT.

V gene TRBV15 combines with J gene TRBJ2-5; 7 bases are shared with TRBD2. The CDR3 runs 14 residues. From germline, CDR1 is LNHNV and CDR2 YYDKDF (reference sequence). The J segment lost 2 bases and the V segment lost 1 base, leaving 1 base of the junction unmatched. The CDR3 sequence is CATSRGRGQETQYF. The CDR3, as DNA: TGTGCCACCAGCAGAGGGCGGGGGCAAGAGACCCAGTACTTC.

In DNA, the CDR3 is TGTGCCAGCAGCTTGTGGGTAGCGGGGGAGAACACCGGGGAGCTGTTTTTT. Translated, it gives CASSLWVAGENTGELFF. The rearrangement uses TRBV5-4 and TRBJ2-2; 9 bases line up with TRBD2. Germline CDR1 reads SGHNT; CDR2 reads YYREEE (reference sequence). The J segment lost 1 base and the V segment lost 1 base, leaving 5 bases of the junction unmatched. There are 17 residues in the CDR3.

This chain joins TRBV11-2 and TRBJ2-3, with D possibly matching TRBD2 (5 bases). The CDR3 covers 15 residues. Trimming shortened V by 5 bases and J by 6 bases, and 18 bases separated the two germline ends. The germline V gene has CDR1 SGHAT and CDR2 FQNNGV. CDR3 residues: CASSLGSSPGDTQYF. The CDR3 DNA sequence: TGTGCCAGCAGCCTAGGCTCCAGTCCGGGGGATACGCAGTATTTT.

This clone was observed a handful of times. The rearrangement joins TRBV7-9 to TRBJ1-1; 11 nucleotides align to TRBD1. After removal of 4 bases from V and 4 bases from J, the junction contained 5 bases not matched to a gene. Germline V gene sequence: CDR1 SEHNR, CDR2 FQNEAQ (reference sequence). The CDR3 totals 15 residues. CDR3 sequence reads: CASSSRDRGITEAFF. CDR3 DNA: TGTGCCAGCAGCTCCCGGGACAGGGGGATCACTGAAGCTTTCTTT. The whole variable domain, filled in from reference TRBV7-9 and TRBJ1-1, reads DTGVSQNPRHKITKRGQNVTFRCDPISEHNRLYWYRQTLGQGPEFLTYFQNEAQLEKSRLLSDRFSAERPKGSFSTLEIQRTEQGDSAMYLCASSSRDRGITEAFFGQGTRLTVV.

The chain employs TRBV11-2 and TRBJ2-7; 9 nucleotides line up with TRBD2. Germline V gene sequence: CDR1 SGHAT, CDR2 FQNNGV. Germline trimming cut 0 bases from V and 7 bases from J; bases unmatched to any gene: 10. This CDR3 contains 16 residues. CDR3 region: CASSLDPAGGLGEQYF. CDR3 nucleotide sequence: TGTGCCAGCAGCTTAGACCCTGCGGGGGGGCTGGGTGAGCAGTACTTC.

This clone was picked up a small number of times. V and J are TRBV3-1 (or the pseudogene TRBV3-2) and TRBJ1-6; D gene uncertain. V lost 1 base, J lost 5 bases, and 9 bases lay in between. The CDR3 totals 15 residues. CDR1 is LGHDT, CDR2 YNNKEL, per germline (reference sequence). The CDR3, as DNA: TGTGCCAGCAGCCAAGGCGTCGGTCATAATTCACCCCTCCACTTT. This translates into CASSQGVGHNSPLHF.

The chain is built from TRBV6-5 and TRBJ1-2; D perhaps matches TRBD1 (6 bases). The length of the CDR3 is 12 residues. Germline V gives CDR1 MNHEY, CDR2 SVGAGI. With 8 bases removed from V and 4 bases from J, the gap between germline ends came to 11 bases. The CDR3 DNA follows: TGTGCCAGCGGCGGGGGGCGCTATGGCTACACCTTC. Amino acids: CASGGGRYGYTF.

This chain joins TRBV7-2 and TRBJ2-7; 7 bases map to TRBD2. Germline assignment: CDR1 SGHTA and CDR2 FQGNSA. J gave up 0 bases and V 0 bases, and 5 bases lay outside the gene matches. This CDR3 spans 16 amino acids. The CDR3 sequence: CASSLASGNPSYEQYF. The CDR3, as DNA: TGTGCCAGCAGCTTAGCGAGCGGGAACCCCTCCTACGAGCAGTACTTC.

The rearrangement links TRBV10-3 to TRBJ1-1; D might be TRBD1 (5 bases). The CDR3 is 12 amino acids. V gave up 8 bases and J gave up 1 base, with 8 bases separating them. CDR1 ENHRY and CDR2 SYGVKD come from the germline V gene. CDR3 in DNA: TGTGCCATCGCCGGACAGAACACTGAAGCTTTCTTT. Translated: CAIAGQNTEAFF.

This clone has only a few counts. This chain joins TRBV11-2 and TRBJ2-7; 9 bases are shared with TRBD2. Per germline, CDR1 SGHAT and CDR2 FQNNGV. The J segment lost 3 bases and the V segment lost 1 base, leaving 13 bases of the junction unmatched. This CDR3 is 18 amino acids long. In DNA form, the CDR3 reads TGTGCCAGCAGCTTAGCCTCTTTAGCGGGAGAGGATGACTACGAGCAGTACTTC. Its translation is CASSLASLAGEDDYEQYF. The variable domain in full, with the rest retrieved from reference TRBV11-2 and TRBJ2-7, is EAGVAQSPRYKIIEKRQSVAFWCNPISGHATLYWYQQILGQGPKLLIQFQNNGVVDDSQLPKDRFSAERLKGVDSTLKIQPAKLEDSAVYLCASSLASLAGEDDYEQYFGPGTRLTVT.

The V call is TRBV29-1, the J call TRBJ2-7; a possible D gene is TRBD2 (5 bases). The V end was cut by 5 bases, the J end by 0 bases, with 11 bases between. The CDR3 sequence is 13 residues long. CDR1 is SQVTM, CDR2 ANQGSEA, per germline. CDR3 protein: CSVTTGSSYEQYF. CDR3 sequence (DNA): TGCAGCGTTACGACGGGAAGCTCCTACGAGCAGTACTTC.

The rearrangement joins TRBV24-1 to TRBJ2-4; possibly TRBD2 for D (5 bases). V was clipped by 6 bases and J by 1 base, with 9 bases between them. CDR1 is KGHDR, CDR2 SFDVKD, per germline. The CDR3 extends over 14 amino acids. The CDR3 loop is CATSSGDAKNIQYF. The CDR3 region has the DNA TGTGCCACCAGTAGCGGAGATGCCAAAAACATTCAGTACTTC.

The chain recombines TRBV9 with TRBJ2-7; D ambiguous. The CDR3 loop spans 15 amino acids. V dropped 0 bases and J dropped 5 bases, with 15 bases sitting between them. Germline V gene data show CDR1 as SGDLS and CDR2 as YYNGEE. In DNA, the CDR3 is TGTGCCAGCAGCGTAGCCCCCCTAGGTACTAACGAGCAGTACTTC. It encodes CASSVAPLGTNEQYF.

This rearrangement joins TRBV11-2 to TRBJ2-5; 11 bases are a match to TRBD2. Germline V gives CDR1 SGHAT, CDR2 FQNNGV. CDR3 length: 15 residues. J lost 1 base, V lost 8 bases, and 6 bases had no gene match. The chain's CDR3 is CASCSSGGFQETQYF. CDR3 bases: TGTGCCAGCTGCTCTAGCGGGGGGTTCCAAGAGACCCAGTACTTC.